This T cell receptor (beta chain) is from a study of cytomegalovirus exposure and HLA in healthy donors. Germline assignment: CDR1 SGHNT and CDR2 YYREEE (reference sequence). CDR3 length equals 15 residues. V was trimmed by 7 bases and J by 0 bases, leaving 14 bases between them. Vbeta (60) and Jbeta (13) primers were used in the PCR. Sequencing used immunoSEQ multiplex PCR; TCRdb keeps in-frame clones, though not all of them. Of 200,000 to 250,000 clones listed, more than 75% are singletons. This clone was observed once. This receptor was obtained from a human donor in good health. The chain links TRBV5-4 to TRBJ2-1; no definite D call. Sequenced input: PBMCs. The CDR3 bases are TGTGCCAGCGCCCCGGCAGCGCGCTCCTACAATGAGCAGTTCTTC. This translates into CASAPAARSYNEQFF.